This TCR beta chain was captured by sequencing in a study of T cells in localized non-small cell lung cancer. Study results and caveats: Longer overall survival was seen with higher T cell density measured in blood. The greatest T cell clonality was found in uninvolved adjacent lung (higher than in tumor).

The assay was immunoSEQ multiplex PCR, and TCRdb's table has in-frame clones only and misses some. Here the sample spans about 45,000 clones, about 91% being singletons. The CDR3 is made up of 14 amino acids. The germline gives CDR1 SGHTA, CDR2 FQGNSA. Trimming shortened V by 1 base and J by 9 bases, and 13 bases separated the two germline ends. This clone was seen just once. Its specificity is not known. Sequenced here: PBMCs, sampled before any cancer treatment. The sequence came from a woman aged 35 to 70 with stage II lung adenocarcinoma. The J gene is TRBJ2-1, the V gene TRBV7-2; a possible D gene is TRBD2 (5 bases). The CDR3 loop is CASSLVPGMGEQFF. The DNA for the CDR3 is TGTGCCAGCAGCTTAGTCCCGGGGATGGGTGAGCAGTTCTTC.